Listed below are T cell receptor beta chains from one sample, sequenced in a study of identical twins. TCRdb itself ran the 5' RACE reads through MiXCR, one entry per CDR3 protein. The data contain approximately 690,000 distinct CDR3 sequences, roughly 6% of them seen just once; the ten biggest clones take up approximately 2%. Sequencing used naive T cells sorted from blood. These TCRs come from a man in his late teens or twenties in good health. The CDR3 runs from the conserved cysteine through the conserved F or W. The D gene is left open where the match is weak. Size values are once, few and many counts, or a class for expanded clones, and some rows have none.

d_call	clone_size	j_call	v_call	cdr3_aa	cdr3_nt
.	.	TRBJ2-5	TRBV7-9	CASRQTQAGKETQYF	TGTGCCAGCAGGCAGACCCAGGCTGGAAAAGAGACCCAGTACTTC
.	few	TRBJ2-2	TRBV6-1	CASSPSARGSGELFF	TGTGCCAGCAGTCCTAGCGCCCGAGGGTCCGGGGAGCTGTTTTTT
TRBD2	many	TRBJ2-2	TRBV7-7	CASSPGLAGHTGELFF	TGTGCCAGCAGCCCGGGACTAGCGGGACACACCGGGGAGCTGTTTTTT
.	many	TRBJ2-6	TRBV28	CASSPAGANVLTF	TGTGCCAGCAGTCCCGCTGGGGCCAACGTCCTGACTTTC
.	many	TRBJ1-4	TRBV12-3/TRBV12-4	CASGVGKKLFF	TGTGCCAGCGGGGTGGGAAAAAAACTGTTTTTT
.	many	TRBJ2-1	TRBV20-1	CSARDQASIDEQFF	TGCAGTGCTAGAGATCAGGCTAGCATCGATGAGCAGTTCTTC
.	.	TRBJ2-5	TRBV7-3	CASSPGTMAETQYF	TGTGCCAGCAGCCCGGGGACGATGGCAGAGACCCAGTACTTC
TRBD1	many	TRBJ2-3	TRBV6-2/TRBV6-3	CASSLLLTGESTDTQYF	TGTGCCAGCAGTCTCCTCCTAACAGGGGAAAGCACAGATACGCAGTATTTT
.	many	TRBJ1-4	TRBV7-9	CASSFDANEKLFF	TGTGCCAGCAGCTTCGATGCTAATGAAAAACTGTTTTTT
.	many	TRBJ1-1	TRBV20-1	CSARLGYTEAFF	TGCAGTGCTAGATTGGGGTACACTGAAGCTTTCTTT
.	many	TRBJ2-3	TRBV6-5	CASSYPKMGDTQYF	TGTGCCAGCAGTTACCCGAAAATGGGAGATACGCAGTATTTT
.	.	TRBJ2-5	TRBV10-3	CAISTKETQYF	TGTGCCATCAGCACCAAAGAGACCCAGTACTTC
TRBD1	many	TRBJ2-2	TRBV20-1	CSARAMQGARVTGELFF	TGCAGTGCTAGAGCCATGCAGGGGGCGCGAGTCACCGGGGAGCTGTTTTTT
TRBD2	.	TRBJ2-2	TRBV7-8	CASSPQRGMNTGELFF	TGTGCCAGCAGCCCCCAGCGGGGGATGAACACCGGGGAGCTGTTTTTT